These 3 T cell receptor beta chains came from one sample sequenced in a study of T cells after yellow fever vaccination. Each CDR3 protein is one row after TCRdb ran MiXCR on the 5' RACE reads. This sample carries about 150,000 distinct CDR3 sequences, about 6.9% of them seen once, and the ten largest clones take over 0.55%. The sequencing here drew on CD4+ T cells sorted from PBMCs, taken 10 days after the yellow fever booster vaccination. These receptors all come from a man aged 30 to 45 who received the YFV17D yellow fever vaccine.

There are many counts of this clonotype. V gene TRBV7-3 combines with J gene TRBJ1-2; 7 bases match TRBD1. Germline V gene data show CDR1 as SGHTA and CDR2 as FQGTGA. The CDR3 length is 13 residues. The trim removed 4 bases at V and 4 bases at J, leaving 3 bases unmatched. CDR3 in DNA: TGTGCCAGCAGCTCTGGACAGGTCTATGGCTACACCTTC. As protein: CASSSGQVYGYTF.

The sample holds a few counts of this clonotype. The chain recombines TRBV20-1 with TRBJ2-1; D gene uncertain. The CDR3 is 15 residues long. V lost 6 bases, J lost 0 bases, and 15 bases lay in between. Germline values: CDR1 DFQATT, CDR2 SNEGSKA (reference sequence). In DNA, the CDR3 is TGCAGTGCGCCCCCGCGGACCCGCTCCTACAATGAGCAGTTCTTC. Translated: CSAPPRTRSYNEQFF.

J is TRBJ2-7 and V is TRBV7-8; TRBD1 matches 10 bases. This CDR3 is built from 15 residues. The trim removed 5 bases at V and 6 bases at J, leaving 10 bases unmatched. The germline gives CDR1 SGHVS, CDR2 FQNEAQ. The CDR3 nucleotides are TGTGCCAGCAGCAAAGGAGGGACAGGGGTAGGCGAGCAGTACTTC. Protein sequence: CASSKGGTGVGEQYF.